This T cell receptor beta chain originates from a study of blood T cell repertoires in COVID-19. Study-wide background: Donors in the United States, Italy and Spain gave samples during acute or convalescent COVID-19. T cells, B-cell-depleted T cells, or PBMCs provided the cDNA or gDNA that served as material.

The V end was cut by 4 bases, the J end by 4 bases, with 11 bases between. The CDR3 extends over 14 amino acids. CDR1 SGDLS and CDR2 YYNGEE come from the germline V gene. Authors' analysis steps: The assay estimated nucleated cells by amplifying reference gene primers. Sequencing was performed with immunoSEQ multiplex PCR; in TCRdb, only in-frame clones are kept and a portion is missing. Clone size and V and J calls were adopted from that table, with D and trimming inferred from the DNA. In the table there are 150,000 to 200,000 clones, 70% to 90% of which are singletons. The chain links TRBV9 to TRBJ2-2, with TRBD1 as a possible D gene (5 bases). The sample comprised peripheral blood. This sequence was found in a human donor in a cohort sampled during active COVID-19. The CDR3 nucleotides are TGTGCCAGCAGCACCCCTAGGGGCACCGGGGAGCTGTTTTTT. Its translation: CASSTPRGTGELFF.